This is a list of T cell receptor beta chains from one sample in a study of CD8 T cells in ankylosing spondylitis. MiXCR was run by TCRdb on the 5' RACE reads, yielding one entry per CDR3 protein. In the table there are more than 150,000 distinct CDR3 sequences, around a sixth of which are singletons. The sample taken for sequencing was blood, either unsorted or a sorted T cell fraction (not recorded which). The receptors originated from a male donor between 10 and 30 years old with ankylosing spondylitis or in good health (not recorded which). Each CDR3 is given with its conserved first and last residue. The order of the fields is V gene, clone size, D gene, J gene, CDR3 protein, CDR3 DNA. D genes are given only for firm matches. Size values are once, few and many counts, or a class for expanded clones, and some rows have none.

V gene: TRBV4-1; clone size: many; D gene: TRBD1; J gene: TRBJ2-7; CDR3 protein: CASSRTGGEYEQYF; CDR3 DNA: TGCGCCAGCAGCCGCACAGGGGGCGAATACGAGCAGTACTTC
V gene: TRBV24-1; clone size: many; D gene: -; J gene: TRBJ2-1; CDR3 protein: CATSDIQYNEQFF; CDR3 DNA: TGTGCCACCAGTGATATACAATACAATGAGCAGTTCTTC
V gene: TRBV28; clone size: many; D gene: -; J gene: TRBJ2-7; CDR3 protein: CASSSRGTGKSYEQYF; CDR3 DNA: TGTGCCAGCAGTTCTAGAGGAACTGGGAAGTCCTACGAGCAGTACTTC
V gene: TRBV20-1; clone size: many; D gene: -; J gene: TRBJ2-3; CDR3 protein: CSARDDRRDNTDTQYF; CDR3 DNA: TGCAGTGCTAGAGATGACCGCCGGGACAACACAGATACGCAGTATTTT
V gene: TRBV24-1; clone size: many; D gene: TRBD1; J gene: TRBJ1-4; CDR3 protein: CATSDPRGSGEKLFF; CDR3 DNA: TGTGCCACCAGTGATCCCAGGGGGTCAGGTGAAAAACTGTTTTTT
V gene: TRBV7-9; clone size: many; D gene: -; J gene: TRBJ2-3; CDR3 protein: CASRPPKKGPYTDTQYF; CDR3 DNA: TGTGCCAGCAGACCACCGAAAAAGGGACCATACACAGATACGCAGTATTTT
V gene: TRBV19; clone size: -; D gene: -; J gene: TRBJ1-1; CDR3 protein: CASSPGVNPEAFF; CDR3 DNA: TGTGCCAGTAGTCCAGGGGTGAACCCTGAAGCTTTCTTT
V gene: TRBV5-4; clone size: many; D gene: -; J gene: TRBJ1-2; CDR3 protein: CASRFGVRDYGYTF; CDR3 DNA: TGTGCCAGCCGCTTCGGTGTGAGGGACTATGGCTACACCTTC
V gene: TRBV12-3/TRBV12-4; clone size: -; D gene: -; J gene: TRBJ2-3; CDR3 protein: CASADAIPTDTQYF; CDR3 DNA: TGTGCCAGCGCGGACGCGATCCCCACAGATACGCAGTATTTT
V gene: TRBV12-3/TRBV12-4; clone size: many; D gene: TRBD2; J gene: TRBJ2-1; CDR3 protein: CASRSTSGSYNEQFF; CDR3 DNA: TGTGCCAGCAGATCAACTAGCGGCTCCTACAATGAGCAGTTCTTC
V gene: TRBV12-3/TRBV12-4; clone size: many; D gene: TRBD1; J gene: TRBJ2-1; CDR3 protein: CASRDDRDRQFF; CDR3 DNA: TGTGCCAGCAGGGATGACAGGGATAGGCAGTTCTTC
V gene: TRBV7-2; clone size: many; D gene: -; J gene: TRBJ2-6; CDR3 protein: CASSLGHSGANVLTF; CDR3 DNA: TGTGCCAGCAGCTTGGGGCACTCTGGGGCCAACGTCCTGACTTTC
V gene: TRBV7-2; clone size: many; D gene: -; J gene: TRBJ2-1; CDR3 protein: CASSPRDAYNEQFF; CDR3 DNA: TGTGCCAGCAGCCCCCGGGACGCCTACAATGAGCAGTTCTTC
V gene: TRBV5-1; clone size: many; D gene: -; J gene: TRBJ2-5; CDR3 protein: CASSAQGETQYF; CDR3 DNA: TGCGCCAGCAGCGCCCAGGGGGAGACCCAGTACTTC
V gene: TRBV7-6; clone size: many; D gene: TRBD2; J gene: TRBJ2-1; CDR3 protein: CASSLSSTSRTNEQFF; CDR3 DNA: TGTGCCAGCAGCTTAAGTTCGACTAGCCGGACTAATGAGCAGTTCTTC
V gene: TRBV5-1; clone size: many; D gene: TRBD1; J gene: TRBJ2-1; CDR3 protein: CASSPRGYNNEQFF; CDR3 DNA: TGCGCCAGCAGCCCCAGGGGGTATAACAATGAGCAGTTCTTC
V gene: TRBV7-6; clone size: few; D gene: -; J gene: TRBJ2-7; CDR3 protein: CASSLRAGGLYEQYF; CDR3 DNA: TGTGCCAGCAGCTTAAGGGCAGGGGGACTGTACGAGCAGTACTTC
V gene: TRBV7-9; clone size: many; D gene: TRBD2; J gene: TRBJ2-3; CDR3 protein: CASSWGLAGSSTDTQYF; CDR3 DNA: TGTGCCAGCAGCTGGGGACTAGCGGGATCTAGCACAGATACGCAGTATTTT
V gene: TRBV7-2; clone size: many; D gene: TRBD1; J gene: TRBJ2-7; CDR3 protein: CASSPPGTGGYEQYF; CDR3 DNA: TGTGCCAGCAGCCCCCCCGGGACAGGGGGGTACGAGCAGTACTTC
V gene: TRBV12-3/TRBV12-4; clone size: -; D gene: -; J gene: TRBJ2-2; CDR3 protein: CASTPMVNTGELFF; CDR3 DNA: TGTGCCAGCACCCCGATGGTGAACACCGGGGAGCTGTTTTTT
V gene: TRBV24-1; clone size: -; D gene: -; J gene: TRBJ2-1; CDR3 protein: CATSDSGAKINEQFF; CDR3 DNA: TGTGCCACCAGTGACTCCGGGGCCAAGATAAATGAGCAGTTCTTC
V gene: TRBV12-3/TRBV12-4; clone size: many; D gene: TRBD2; J gene: TRBJ2-1; CDR3 protein: CASTDPTSGAYNEQFF; CDR3 DNA: TGTGCCAGCACCGATCCAACTAGCGGGGCATACAATGAGCAGTTCTTC
V gene: TRBV6-2/TRBV6-3; clone size: many; D gene: TRBD2; J gene: TRBJ2-7; CDR3 protein: CASSQVVIAGAYEQYF; CDR3 DNA: TGTGCCAGCAGCCAAGTGGTGATAGCGGGAGCCTACGAGCAGTACTTC
V gene: TRBV29-1; clone size: few; D gene: -; J gene: TRBJ2-1; CDR3 protein: CSVGDRTHNEQFF; CDR3 DNA: TGCAGCGTCGGGGATCGAACCCACAATGAGCAGTTCTTC
V gene: TRBV20-1; clone size: -; D gene: TRBD2; J gene: TRBJ2-1; CDR3 protein: CSASTSGGREQFF; CDR3 DNA: TGCAGTGCATCGACTAGCGGGGGCCGTGAGCAGTTCTTC
V gene: TRBV11-1; clone size: -; D gene: -; J gene: TRBJ2-7; CDR3 protein: CASSPPWPYEQYF; CDR3 DNA: TGTGCCAGCAGCCCCCCGTGGCCCTACGAGCAGTACTTC
V gene: TRBV30; clone size: -; D gene: TRBD2; J gene: TRBJ2-1; CDR3 protein: CAWGDGTRSHNEQFF; CDR3 DNA: TGTGCCTGGGGCGATGGGACTAGGTCCCACAATGAGCAGTTCTTC
V gene: TRBV12-3/TRBV12-4; clone size: many; D gene: TRBD2; J gene: TRBJ2-3; CDR3 protein: CASSRPLTSAADTQYF; CDR3 DNA: TGTGCCAGCAGCAGACCCCTGACTAGCGCGGCAGATACGCAGTATTTT
V gene: TRBV12-5; clone size: -; D gene: TRBD2; J gene: TRBJ2-5; CDR3 protein: CASAAGLAEETQYF; CDR3 DNA: TGTGCTAGTGCTGCGGGACTAGCGGAAGAGACCCAGTACTTC
V gene: TRBV12-3/TRBV12-4; clone size: many; D gene: -; J gene: TRBJ2-5; CDR3 protein: CASSHTLQETQYF; CDR3 DNA: TGTGCCAGCAGCCATACCCTCCAAGAGACCCAGTACTTC
V gene: TRBV5-3; clone size: -; D gene: TRBD1; J gene: TRBJ1-2; CDR3 protein: CARSLGTGKVYGYTF; CDR3 DNA: TGTGCCAGAAGCCTTGGGACAGGGAAGGTCTATGGCTACACCTTC
V gene: TRBV5-1; clone size: many; D gene: -; J gene: TRBJ2-3; CDR3 protein: CASSLEGLDTQYF; CDR3 DNA: TGCGCCAGCAGCTTGGAAGGCCTAGATACGCAGTATTTT
V gene: TRBV7-6; clone size: many; D gene: TRBD2; J gene: TRBJ2-1; CDR3 protein: CASSTLALAGTYNEQFF; CDR3 DNA: TGTGCCAGCAGCACCCTGGCACTAGCGGGCACCTACAATGAGCAGTTCTTC
V gene: TRBV7-8; clone size: many; D gene: TRBD2; J gene: TRBJ2-7; CDR3 protein: CASSLAGIAGSYEQYF; CDR3 DNA: TGTGCCAGCAGCTTAGCGGGGATAGCGGGTTCCTACGAGCAGTACTTC
V gene: TRBV20-1; clone size: -; D gene: -; J gene: TRBJ2-3; CDR3 protein: CSAIEGGTDTQYF; CDR3 DNA: TGCAGTGCTATTGAGGGGGGCACAGATACGCAGTATTTT
V gene: TRBV18; clone size: many; D gene: -; J gene: TRBJ2-3; CDR3 protein: CASSPPSTADTQYF; CDR3 DNA: TGTGCCAGCTCACCACCGTCCACAGCAGATACGCAGTATTTT
V gene: TRBV7-9; clone size: many; D gene: -; J gene: TRBJ2-1; CDR3 protein: CASSPGTNFYNEQFF; CDR3 DNA: TGTGCCAGCAGCCCAGGGACGAATTTCTACAATGAGCAGTTCTTC
V gene: TRBV12-3/TRBV12-4; clone size: many; D gene: -; J gene: TRBJ2-7; CDR3 protein: CASSRDRLYEQYF; CDR3 DNA: TGTGCCAGCAGCAGAGACAGGCTCTACGAGCAGTACTTC
V gene: TRBV29-1; clone size: few; D gene: -; J gene: TRBJ1-2; CDR3 protein: CSVGQERSGYTF; CDR3 DNA: TGCAGCGTTGGTCAAGAAAGGAGTGGCTACACCTTC
V gene: TRBV7-2; clone size: many; D gene: -; J gene: TRBJ2-7; CDR3 protein: CASSLVLASLYF; CDR3 DNA: TGTGCCAGCAGCTTAGTCTTGGCTAGTTTGTACTTC
V gene: TRBV7-2; clone size: many; D gene: -; J gene: TRBJ1-1; CDR3 protein: CASSFSPAGPDTEAFF; CDR3 DNA: TGTGCCAGCAGCTTTTCCCCGGCAGGGCCGGACACTGAAGCTTTCTTT
V gene: TRBV9; clone size: many; D gene: TRBD1; J gene: TRBJ1-2; CDR3 protein: CASSSIQGASGGYTF; CDR3 DNA: TGTGCCAGCAGCTCCATACAGGGGGCATCCGGTGGCTACACCTTC
V gene: TRBV6-5; clone size: many; D gene: TRBD2; J gene: TRBJ2-2; CDR3 protein: CASSYSPERELRTGELFF; CDR3 DNA: TGTGCCAGCAGTTACTCCCCTGAGCGGGAGCTGCGCACCGGGGAGCTGTTTTTT
V gene: TRBV4-2; clone size: many; D gene: TRBD1; J gene: TRBJ1-4; CDR3 protein: CASSQDKGAAEKLFF; CDR3 DNA: TGTGCCAGCAGCCAAGATAAGGGGGCGGCCGAAAAACTGTTTTTT
V gene: TRBV11-2; clone size: many; D gene: -; J gene: TRBJ1-3; CDR3 protein: CASSQAPGAGNTIYF; CDR3 DNA: TGTGCCAGCAGCCAAGCCCCAGGGGCTGGAAACACCATATATTTT
V gene: TRBV20-1; clone size: many; D gene: -; J gene: TRBJ1-6; CDR3 protein: CSAQGRTTYNSPLHF; CDR3 DNA: TGCAGTGCCCAAGGCAGGACCACCTATAATTCACCCCTCCACTTT